This paragraph reports one T cell receptor (beta chain). This specimen belongs to a study of blood T cell repertoires in COVID-19. The CDR3 runs to 14 residues. From germline, CDR1 is SGHAT and CDR2 FQNNGV. V was clipped by 3 bases and J by 7 bases; unmatched bases: 5. Sequenced by immunoSEQ multiplex PCR; TCRdb stores in-frame clones only, minus some. The data contain approximately 150,000 clones, approximately 90% of them singletons. The receptor's source is a human donor in a cohort sampled during active COVID-19. The sample consisted of peripheral blood. This chain uses TRBV11-2 with TRBJ2-1, with 8 bases aligning to TRBD2. In DNA form, the CDR3 reads TGTGCCAGCAGCTTGGGCGGGGGGAGTAATGAGCAGTTCTTC. Its protein is CASSLGGGSNEQFF. Variable domain in full (rest from reference TRBV11-2 and TRBJ2-1): EAGVAQSPRYKIIEKRQSVAFWCNPISGHATLYWYQQILGQGPKLLIQFQNNGVVDDSQLPKDRFSAERLKGVDSTLKIQPAKLEDSAVYLCASSLGGGSNEQFFGPGTRLTVL.